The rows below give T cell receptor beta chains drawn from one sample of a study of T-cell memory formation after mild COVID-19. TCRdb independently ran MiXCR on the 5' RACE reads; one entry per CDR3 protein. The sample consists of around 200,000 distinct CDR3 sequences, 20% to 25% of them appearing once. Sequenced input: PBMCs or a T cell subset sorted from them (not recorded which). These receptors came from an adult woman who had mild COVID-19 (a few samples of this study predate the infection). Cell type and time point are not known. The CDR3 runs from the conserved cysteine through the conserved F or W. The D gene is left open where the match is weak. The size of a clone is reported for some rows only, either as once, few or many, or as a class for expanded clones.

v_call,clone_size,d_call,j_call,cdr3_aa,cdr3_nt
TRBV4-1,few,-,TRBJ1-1,CASSQVHSPGRSTAFF,TGCGCCAGCAGCCAAGTACATAGCCCGGGGCGTTCAACAGCTTTCTTT
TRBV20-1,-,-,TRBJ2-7,CSALRTGEQYF,TGCAGTGCTCTACGGACGGGGGAGCAGTACTTC
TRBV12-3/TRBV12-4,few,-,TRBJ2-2,CASSLHPNTGELFF,TGTGCCAGCAGTTTGCACCCGAACACCGGGGAGCTGTTTTTT
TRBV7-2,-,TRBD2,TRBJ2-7,CASSSLHLAGGNLLHEQYF,TGTGCCAGCAGCTCGCTTCATCTAGCGGGGGGGAACCTCCTTCACGAGCAGTACTTC
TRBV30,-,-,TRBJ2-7,CAWSVSGSEQYF,TGTGCCTGGAGTGTATCCGGGAGCGAGCAGTACTTC
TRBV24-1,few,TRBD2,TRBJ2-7,CATSDAHSGSRYEQYF,TGTGCCACCAGTGACGCCCATAGCGGGAGTCGGTACGAGCAGTACTTC
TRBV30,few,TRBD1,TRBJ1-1,CAWSVGTGGEAFF,TGTGCCTGGAGTGTCGGGACAGGGGGTGAAGCTTTCTTT
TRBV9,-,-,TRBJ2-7,CASSVGTLTYEQYF,TGTGCCAGCAGCGTAGGGACGTTGACCTACGAGCAGTACTTC
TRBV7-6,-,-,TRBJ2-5,CASSPTPTAETQYF,TGTGCCAGCAGCCCTACCCCGACCGCAGAGACCCAGTACTTC
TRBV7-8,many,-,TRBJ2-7,CASSLTRTDSYEQYF,TGTGCCAGCAGCTTAACCCGGACAGACTCCTACGAGCAGTACTTC
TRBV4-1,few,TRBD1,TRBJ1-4,CASSPGTANEKLFF,TGCGCCAGCAGTCCCGGGACAGCTAATGAAAAACTGTTTTTT
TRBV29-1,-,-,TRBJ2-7,CSVVNYEQYF,TGCAGCGTTGTAAACTACGAGCAGTACTTC
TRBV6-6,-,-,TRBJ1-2,CASSYNHRVDGYTF,TGTGCCAGCAGTTACAACCACAGGGTGGATGGCTACACCTTC
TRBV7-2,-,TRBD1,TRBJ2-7,CASSWDRGRSEQYF,TGTGCCAGCAGCTGGGACAGGGGGAGGTCCGAGCAGTACTTC
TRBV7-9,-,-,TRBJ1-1,CASSPPGYGTEAFF,TGTGCCAGCAGCCCCCCCGGTTACGGGACTGAAGCTTTCTTT
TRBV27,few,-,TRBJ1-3,CASSLYGSGNTIYF,TGTGCCAGCAGTTTATACGGATCTGGAAACACCATATATTTT
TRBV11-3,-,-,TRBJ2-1,CASSLDIAVEQFF,TGTGCCAGCAGCTTAGATATAGCAGTAGAGCAGTTCTTC
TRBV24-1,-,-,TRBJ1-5,CATSDLIGEPQHF,TGTGCCACCAGTGATTTGATCGGGGAGCCCCAGCATTTT
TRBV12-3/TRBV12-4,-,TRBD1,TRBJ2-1,CASSLVGQGANEQFF,TGTGCCAGCAGTTTAGTTGGACAGGGCGCCAATGAGCAGTTCTTC
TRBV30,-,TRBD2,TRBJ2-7,CAWSWTSGSYEQYF,TGTGCCTGGAGTTGGACTAGCGGCTCCTACGAGCAGTACTTC
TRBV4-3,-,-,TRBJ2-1,CASSQDIDRSSYNEQFF,TGCGCCAGCAGCCAAGATATAGACCGGAGCTCCTACAATGAGCAGTTCTTC